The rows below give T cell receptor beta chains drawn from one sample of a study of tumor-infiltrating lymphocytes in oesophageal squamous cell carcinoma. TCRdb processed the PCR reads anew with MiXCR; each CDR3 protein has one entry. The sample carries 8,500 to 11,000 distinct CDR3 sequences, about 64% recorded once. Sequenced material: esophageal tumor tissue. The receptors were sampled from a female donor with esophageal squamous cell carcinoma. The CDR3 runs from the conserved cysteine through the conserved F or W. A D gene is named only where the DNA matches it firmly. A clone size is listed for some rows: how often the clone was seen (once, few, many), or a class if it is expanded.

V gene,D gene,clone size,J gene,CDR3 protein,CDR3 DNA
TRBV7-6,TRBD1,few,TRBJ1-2,CASSLATQTGHGYTF,TGTGCCAGCAGCTTAGCTACTCAGACAGGGCACGGCTACACCTTC
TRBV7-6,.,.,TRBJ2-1,CASSHNRAAFYNEQFF,TGTGCCAGCAGCCACAACCGGGCCGCATTCTACAATGAGCAGTTCTTC
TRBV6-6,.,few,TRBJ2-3,CASSYASTGGGTDTQYF,TGTGCCAGCAGTTACGCATCCACAGGGGGGGGCACAGATACGCAGTATTTT
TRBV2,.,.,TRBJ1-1,CASSEAVMGAEAFF,TGTGCCAGCAGTGAAGCGGTGATGGGGGCTGAAGCTTTCTTT
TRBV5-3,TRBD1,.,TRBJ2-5,CASSTPGTGWREQYF,TGTGCCAGCAGCACCCCCGGGACAGGGTGGAGAGAGCAGTACTTC
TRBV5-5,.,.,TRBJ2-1,CASSTISSYNEQFF,TGTGCCAGCAGCACTATAAGCTCCTACAATGAGCAGTTCTTC
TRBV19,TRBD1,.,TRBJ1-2,CASSTGGRGYTF,TGTGCCAGTTCGACAGGGGGCAGGGGCTACACCTTC
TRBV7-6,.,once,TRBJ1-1,CASSLADRDKANTEAFF,TGTGCTAGCAGCTTAGCGGATCGGGACAAGGCGAACACTGAAGCTTTCTTT
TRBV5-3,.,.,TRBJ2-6,CASRPTGASGANVLTF,TGTGCCAGCAGACCTACAGGCGCCTCTGGGGCCAACGTCCTGACTTTC
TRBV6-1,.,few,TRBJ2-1,CASSFLAGAFRGTYNEQFF,TGTGCCAGCAGTTTTCTCGCGGGGGCCTTCAGAGGGACCTACAATGAGCAGTTCTTC
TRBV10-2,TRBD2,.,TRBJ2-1,CASTTSGNRYNEQFF,TGCGCCAGCACTACAAGCGGGAATCGGTACAATGAGCAGTTCTTC
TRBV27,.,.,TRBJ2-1,CASSPGDFGHNEQFF,TGTGCCAGCAGCCCGGGGGACTTCGGTCACAATGAGCAGTTCTTC
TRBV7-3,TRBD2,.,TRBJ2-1,CASSRLAGGGTQFF,TGTGCCAGCAGCCGACTAGCGGGAGGGGGGACCCAGTTCTTC
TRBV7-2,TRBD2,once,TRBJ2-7,CASSLSTREGSYEQYF,TGTGCCAGCAGCTTAAGCACTCGGGAGGGGAGCTACGAGCAGTACTTC
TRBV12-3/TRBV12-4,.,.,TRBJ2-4,CASSLRSGAYEQYF,TGTGCCAGCAGTTTGCGGAGCGGAGCCTACGAGCAGTACTTT
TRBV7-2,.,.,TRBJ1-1,CASSLSPSTEAFF,TGTGCCAGCAGCTTGTCCCCCAGCACTGAAGCTTTCTTT
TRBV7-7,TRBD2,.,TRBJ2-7,CASSLFSGSYNEQYF,TGTGCTAGCAGCTTATTTAGCGGGAGTTACAATGAGCAGTACTTC
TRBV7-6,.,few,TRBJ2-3,CASSLVWGDTQYF,TGTGCCAGCAGCTTGGTATGGGGAGATACGCAGTATTTT
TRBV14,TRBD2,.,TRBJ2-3,CASSPGTSITDTQYF,TGTGCCAGCAGCCCCGGGACTAGCATCACAGATACGCAGTATTTT
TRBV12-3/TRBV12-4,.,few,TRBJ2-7,CASKKWNRPPTYEQYF,TGTGCCAGCAAGAAATGGAACAGGCCTCCTACCTACGAGCAGTACTTC
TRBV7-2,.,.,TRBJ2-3,CASSSYTDTQYF,TGTGCCAGCAGCTCGTACACAGATACGCAGTATTTT
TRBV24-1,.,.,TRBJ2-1,CATSDLRFAGTNEQFF,TGTGCCACCAGTGATTTGCGGTTTGCGGGAACGAATGAGCAGTTCTTC
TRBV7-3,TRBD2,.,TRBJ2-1,CASSVSREDEQFF,TGTGCCAGCAGCGTCTCCCGGGAGGATGAGCAGTTCTTC
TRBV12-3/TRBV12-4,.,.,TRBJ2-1,CASSSIQGTNEQFF,TGTGCCAGCAGCTCCATACAGGGTACCAATGAGCAGTTCTTC
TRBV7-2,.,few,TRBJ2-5,CASSPLRGTQYF,TGTGCCAGCAGCCCCTTGCGAGGGACCCAGTACTTC
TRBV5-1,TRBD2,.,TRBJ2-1,CASSLTAKGTSGNNEQFF,TGCGCCAGCAGCTTGACAGCGAAAGGGACTAGCGGAAACAATGAGCAGTTCTTC
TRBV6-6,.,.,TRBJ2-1,CASSYPWTNEQFF,TGTGCCAGCAGTTACCCATGGACAAATGAGCAGTTCTTC
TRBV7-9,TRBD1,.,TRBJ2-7,CASSSGTGPYEQYF,TGTGCCAGCAGCTCGGGGACAGGGCCATACGAGCAGTACTTC
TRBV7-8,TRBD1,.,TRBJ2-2,CASRPGQVNTGELFF,TGTGCCAGCAGGCCGGGACAGGTGAACACCGGGGAGCTGTTTTTT
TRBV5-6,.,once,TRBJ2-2,CASSFQSYTGELFF,TGTGCCAGCAGCTTCCAAAGTTACACCGGGGAGCTGTTTTTT
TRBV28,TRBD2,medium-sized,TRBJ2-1,CASSENDGLWRGSLNEQFF,TGTGCCAGCAGTGAGAACGACGGACTCTGGCGGGGGAGCCTCAATGAGCAGTTCTTC
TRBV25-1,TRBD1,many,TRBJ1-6,CASTGQVNSPLHF,TGTGCCAGCACAGGACAGGTTAATTCACCCCTCCACTTT
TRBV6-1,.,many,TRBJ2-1,CASSSRDEQFF,TGTGCCAGCAGTTCACGCGATGAGCAGTTCTTC
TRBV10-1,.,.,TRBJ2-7,CASSDPRSTDTQYF,TGCGCCAGCAGTGACCCCCGGAGCACAGATACGCAGTACTTC
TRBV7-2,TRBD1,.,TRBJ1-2,CASSSSTGGNYGYTF,TGTGCCAGCAGCTCCTCCACAGGGGGGAACTATGGCTACACCTTC
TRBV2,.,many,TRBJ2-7,CASSEAPPGGVINNEQYF,TGTGCCAGCAGTGAAGCTCCACCAGGGGGGGTCATTAACAATGAGCAGTACTTC
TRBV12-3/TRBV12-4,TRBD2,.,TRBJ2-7,CASSLIRSDLLAGLPYEQYF,TGTGCCAGCAGTTTAATACGGTCGGATCTTCTAGCGGGCCTCCCCTACGAGCAGTACTTC
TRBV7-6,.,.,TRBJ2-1,CASSLVHRAGFGNEQFF,TGTGCCAGCAGCTTAGTTCACAGGGCAGGGTTTGGTAATGAGCAGTTCTTC
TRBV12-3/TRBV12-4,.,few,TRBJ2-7,CASSGGPYEQYF,TGTGCCAGCAGCGGCGGACCCTACGAGCAGTACTTT